This passage covers 11 T cell receptor beta chains from one sample sequenced in a study of cytomegalovirus exposure and HLA in healthy donors (dated by TCRdb to about 2017). Libraries were constructed by the immunoSEQ multiplex PCR assay. Entries here come from immuneACCESS through TCRdb and include only in-frame sequences with V and J called. Some clones fail to appear in such tables; in the studies checked, an unresolved V gene covers under half of the shortfall, and the cause of the remainder is unknown. The sample table records some 110,000 clones; about 88% of these occur just once. The ten most abundant clones make up about 1.8% of the sample. The sequenced sample was PBMCs. The receptors here all came from a woman aged 18-29 years in good health and CMV-seropositive.

CDR3 sequence reads: CASSPQQGRELFF. The CDR3 DNA reads TGCGCCAGCAGCCCGCAGCAGGGGAGGGAGCTGTTTTTT. V is TRBV4-1 and J is TRBJ2-2; tentatively, D is TRBD1 (6 bases). Trimming pared 4 bases from V and 9 bases from J, leaving 12 bases between. CDR3 length: 13 residues. CDR1 is MGHRA, CDR2 YSYEKL, per germline.

The CDR3 spells CASSQVGQGMDTEAFF. The CDR3, as DNA: TGCGCCAGCAGCCAAGTCGGACAGGGTATGGACACTGAAGCTTTCTTT. The chain couples TRBV4-1 to TRBJ1-1; 8 bases line up with TRBD1. The CDR3 totals 16 residues. The V gene's germline CDR1 is MGHRA and CDR2 YSYEKL. V dropped 1 base and J dropped 3; count of bases not matched to a gene: 7.

The chain carries TRBV2 and TRBJ1-2; 7 positions agree with TRBD1. J gave up 1 base and V 3 bases, and 11 bases lay outside the gene matches. There are 17 residues in the CDR3. Germline V gene sequence: CDR1 SNHLY, CDR2 FYNNEI. The CDR3 coding sequence is TGTGCCAGCAGTGACGAGGGGGCTCGGTTAGTTAACTATGGCTACACCTTC. It translates to CASSDEGARLVNYGYTF.

This clone was found once. V usage is TRBV28 and J usage is TRBJ1-5, with a possible D match to TRBD1 (5 bases). Trimming left V 6 bases short and J 6 bases short, with 24 bases between. Germline V gene sequence: CDR1 MDHEN, CDR2 SYDVKM. There are 17 residues in the CDR3. The CDR3 is CASSIPLRGVWVQPQHF. CDR3 in DNA: TGTGCCAGCAGCATTCCGCTTCGGGGGGTCTGGGTTCAGCCCCAGCATTTT.

The sample holds a few counts of this clone. The J gene is TRBJ1-6, the V gene TRBV4-2; 12 nucleotides line up with TRBD1. The CDR3 runs to 16 residues. The V and J ends lost 1 base and 9 bases, in that order; junction bases with no gene match: 4. Looked up from germline, CDR1 is LGHNA and CDR2 is YNFKEQ. The DNA of the CDR3 is TGTGCCAGCAGCCAAGCCGGGACAGGGGGCGGTTCACCCCTCCACTTT. It yields the protein CASSQAGTGGGSPLHF.

The V and J genes are TRBV2 and TRBJ2-7, with TRBD1 identical over 7 bases. The CDR3 extends over 19 amino acids. Germline V gene sequence: CDR1 SNHLY, CDR2 FYNNEI. The J segment lost 3 bases and the V segment lost 0 bases, leaving 17 bases of the junction unmatched. CDR3 protein: CASSEAGIDRVYDYYEQYV. The CDR3 nucleotides are TGTGCCAGCAGTGAAGCAGGAATTGACAGGGTTTACGACTACTACGAGCAGTACGTC.

CDR3 sequence (DNA): TGCAGCGTGGGAGGGGTAGAGACCCAGTACTTC. Translated: CSVGGVETQYF. The chain recombines TRBV29-1 with TRBJ2-5, with 7 nucleotides matching TRBD2. The CDR3 sequence is 11 residues long. Germline V gene sequence: CDR1 SQVTM, CDR2 ANQGSEA. J gave up 4 bases and V 6 bases, and 2 bases lay outside the gene matches.

On this clone itself: A read error may produce the germline difference seen at one junction end. This CDR3 is CASSGVDRGYDEQFF. CDR3 DNA: TGTGCCAGCAGCGGGGTAGACAGGGGCTACGATGAGCAGTTCTTC. The chain carries TRBV11-3 and TRBJ2-1; 8 bases match TRBD1. The germline gives CDR1 SGHNT, CDR2 YENEEA. The CDR3 is made up of 15 amino acids.

This rearrangement joins TRBV9 to TRBJ2-3; TRBD2 matches 10 bases. The CDR3 contains 16 residues. V was clipped by 0 bases and J by 10 bases; unmatched bases: 11. The germline V gene encodes CDR1 SGDLS and CDR2 YYNGEE. This CDR3 is CASSVDSGGALRAQYF. The DNA for the CDR3 is TGTGCCAGCAGCGTAGACAGCGGGGGGGCCTTGAGAGCGCAGTATTTT.

This rearrangement joins TRBV5-1 to TRBJ2-1; TRBD2 matches 8 bases. V lost 0 bases to trimming and J lost 9 bases; unmatched junction nucleotides: 8. The germline CDR1 and CDR2 sequences are SGHRS and YFSETQ. This CDR3 has 15 residues. The CDR3 loop reads CASSLGGSRGGEQFF. The CDR3 DNA sequence: TGCGCCAGCAGCTTGGGAGGCTCTCGGGGGGGTGAGCAGTTCTTC.

This rearrangement joins TRBV6-4 to TRBJ2-5; 10 bases map to TRBD2. From germline, CDR1 is MRHNA and CDR2 SNTAGT. The CDR3 covers 15 residues. V trimming: 3 bases; J trimming: 0 bases; junction bases outside the gene matches: 1. CDR3 bases: TGTGCCAGCAGTGAGAGCGGGGGGGACCAAGAGACCCAGTACTTC. Translated, it gives CASSESGGDQETQYF.